The text below deals with one T cell receptor (beta chain). PCR used 60 Vbeta primers and 13 Jbeta primers. The method was immunoSEQ multiplex PCR; TCRdb's version includes in-frame clones alone and lacks a portion of them. This table holds 100,000 to 150,000 clones, 70% to 85% found once. The data belong to a study of cytomegalovirus exposure and HLA in healthy donors. Germline CDR1 and CDR2: MDHEN and SYDVKM. The ends lost 0 bases at V and 3 bases at J; junction bases unmatched: 2. The CDR3 consists of 14 residues. The TCR originated in a female donor in good health and CMV-seronegative. The gene calls are TRBV28 and TRBJ2-7, with 7 bases matching TRBD2. The sample taken for sequencing was PBMCs. The CDR3 protein is CASSLWGDYYEQYF. The CDR3 DNA sequence: TGTGCCAGCAGTTTATGGGGGGACTACTACGAGCAGTACTTC.